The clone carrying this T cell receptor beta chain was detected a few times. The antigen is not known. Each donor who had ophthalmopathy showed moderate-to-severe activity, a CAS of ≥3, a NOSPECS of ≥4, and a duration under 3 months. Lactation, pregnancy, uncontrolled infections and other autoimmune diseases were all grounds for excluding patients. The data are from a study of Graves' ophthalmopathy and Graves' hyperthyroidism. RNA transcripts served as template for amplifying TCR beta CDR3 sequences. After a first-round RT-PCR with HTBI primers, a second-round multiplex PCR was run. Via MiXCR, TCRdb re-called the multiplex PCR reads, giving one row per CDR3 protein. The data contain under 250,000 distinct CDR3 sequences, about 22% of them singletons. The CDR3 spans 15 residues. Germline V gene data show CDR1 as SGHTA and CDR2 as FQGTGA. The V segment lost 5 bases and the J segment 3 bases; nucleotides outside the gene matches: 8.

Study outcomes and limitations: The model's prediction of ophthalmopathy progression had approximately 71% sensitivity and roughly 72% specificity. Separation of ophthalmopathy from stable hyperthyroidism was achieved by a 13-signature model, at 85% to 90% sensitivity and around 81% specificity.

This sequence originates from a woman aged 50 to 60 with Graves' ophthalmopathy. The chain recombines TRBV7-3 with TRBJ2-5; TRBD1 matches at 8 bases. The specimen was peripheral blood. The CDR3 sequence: CASSPGTGLEETQYF. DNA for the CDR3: TGTGCCAGCAGCCCGGGGACAGGCTTAGAAGAGACCCAGTACTTC.